This T cell receptor beta chain appears in the sequencing data of a study of T cell changes during pregnancy in multiple sclerosis. The method was immunoSEQ multiplex PCR; TCRdb's version includes in-frame clones alone and lacks a portion of them. Among approximately 88,000 clones listed, 85% to 95% were seen once. Germline loops: CDR1 MNHEY, CDR2 SVGAGI. This CDR3 comprises 15 residues. V lost 5 bases and J lost 3; bases outside the gene matches: 7. Specimen: peripheral blood, collected in the first trimester of pregnancy. This receptor was obtained from a female donor with multiple sclerosis, enrolled in a pregnancy study. The chain has TRBV6-5 and TRBJ1-3, with 7 bases aligning to TRBD1. CDR3 sequence reads: CASSKQGMGGNTIYF. CDR3 nucleotides: TGTGCCAGCAGTAAACAGGGGATGGGTGGAAACACCATATATTTT.